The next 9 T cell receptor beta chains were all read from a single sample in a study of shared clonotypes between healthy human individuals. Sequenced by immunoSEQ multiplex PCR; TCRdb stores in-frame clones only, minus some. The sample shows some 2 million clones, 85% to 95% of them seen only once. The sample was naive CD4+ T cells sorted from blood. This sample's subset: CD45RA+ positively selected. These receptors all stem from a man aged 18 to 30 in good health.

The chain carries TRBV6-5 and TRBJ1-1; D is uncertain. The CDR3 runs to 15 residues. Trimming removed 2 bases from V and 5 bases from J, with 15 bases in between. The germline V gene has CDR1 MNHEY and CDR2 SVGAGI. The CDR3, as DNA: TGTGCCAGCAGTTACAAAGCCCCCGGCGGGACTGAAGCTTTCTTT. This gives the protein CASSYKAPGGTEAFF.

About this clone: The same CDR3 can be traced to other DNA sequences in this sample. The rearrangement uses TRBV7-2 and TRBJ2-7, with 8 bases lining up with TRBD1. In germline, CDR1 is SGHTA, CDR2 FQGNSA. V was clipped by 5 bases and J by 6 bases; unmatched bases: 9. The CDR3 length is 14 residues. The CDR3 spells CASSAGQGLGEQYF. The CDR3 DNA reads TGTGCCAGCAGCGCAGGACAGGGTTTAGGCGAGCAGTACTTC.

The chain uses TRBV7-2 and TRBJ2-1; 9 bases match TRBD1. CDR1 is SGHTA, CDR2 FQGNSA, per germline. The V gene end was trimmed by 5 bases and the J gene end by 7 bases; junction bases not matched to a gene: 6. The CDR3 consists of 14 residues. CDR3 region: CASSPGQGMNEQFF. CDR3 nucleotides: TGTGCCAGCAGCCCGGGACAGGGAATGAATGAGCAGTTCTTC.

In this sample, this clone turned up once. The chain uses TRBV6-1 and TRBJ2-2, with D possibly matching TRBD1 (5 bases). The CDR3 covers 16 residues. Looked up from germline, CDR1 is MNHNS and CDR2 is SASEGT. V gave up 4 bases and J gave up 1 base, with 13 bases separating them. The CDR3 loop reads CASSAQGFGNTGELFF. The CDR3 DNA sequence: TGTGCCAGCAGTGCCCAGGGATTTGGGAACACCGGGGAGCTGTTTTTT.

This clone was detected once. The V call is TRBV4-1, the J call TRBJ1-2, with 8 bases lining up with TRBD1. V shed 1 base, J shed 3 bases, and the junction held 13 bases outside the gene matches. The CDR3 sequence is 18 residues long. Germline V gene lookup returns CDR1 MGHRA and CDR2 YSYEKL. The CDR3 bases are TGCGCCAGCAGCCAAGTCGTAGCAGGGGGCGGAGGTTACTATGGCTACACCTTC. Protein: CASSQVVAGGGGYYGYTF.

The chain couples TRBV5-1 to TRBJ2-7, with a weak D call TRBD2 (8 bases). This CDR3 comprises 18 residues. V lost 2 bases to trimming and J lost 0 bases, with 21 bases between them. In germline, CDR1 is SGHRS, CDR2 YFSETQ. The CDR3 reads CASSFKGGSGGPSYEQYF. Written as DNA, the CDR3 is TGCGCCAGCAGCTTTAAAGGGGGCAGCGGGGGCCCCTCCTACGAGCAGTACTTC.

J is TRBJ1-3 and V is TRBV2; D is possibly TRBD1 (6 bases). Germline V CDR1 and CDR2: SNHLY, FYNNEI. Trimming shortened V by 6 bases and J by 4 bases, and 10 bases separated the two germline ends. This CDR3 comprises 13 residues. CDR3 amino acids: CASSRDTGNTIYF. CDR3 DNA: TGTGCCAGCAGCCGGGACACAGGAAACACCATATATTTT.

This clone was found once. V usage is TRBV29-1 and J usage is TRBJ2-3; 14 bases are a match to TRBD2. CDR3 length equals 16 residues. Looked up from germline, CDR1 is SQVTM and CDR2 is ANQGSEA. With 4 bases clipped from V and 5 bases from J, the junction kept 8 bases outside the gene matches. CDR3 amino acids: CSVAAGLAGAVDTQYF. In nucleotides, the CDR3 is TGCAGCGTTGCCGCGGGACTAGCGGGAGCGGTAGATACGCAGTATTTT.

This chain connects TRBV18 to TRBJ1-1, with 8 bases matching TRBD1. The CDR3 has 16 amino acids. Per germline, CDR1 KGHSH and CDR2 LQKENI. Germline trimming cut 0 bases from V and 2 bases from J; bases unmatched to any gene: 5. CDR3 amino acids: CASSPPAGGVNTEAFF. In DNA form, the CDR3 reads TGTGCCAGCTCACCACCGGCAGGGGGCGTCAACACTGAAGCTTTCTTT.